Following are 13 T cell receptor beta chains from one sample sequenced in a study of T cell responses to AZD1222 COVID-19 vaccine. This table comes from immunoSEQ multiplex PCR, and its TCRdb copy is limited to in-frame clones, with some not included. Counted here are approximately 150,000 clones, approximately 88% occurring once; the ten biggest clones make up 1.5% to 2%. This material consisted of peripheral blood, taken on day 0 of AZD1222 vaccination. Receptors originate from an adult in good health.

J is TRBJ2-1 and V is TRBV9; 10 bases are shared with TRBD2. The CDR3 consists of 16 residues. CDR1 and CDR2 (germline): SGDLS, YYNGEE. V lost 4 bases and J lost 7; bases outside the gene matches: 11. CDR3 bases: TGTGCCAGCAGCCTAAGGGGGACTAGCGTCCCGAATGAGCAGTTCTTC. It specifies CASSLRGTSVPNEQFF.

The chain has TRBV7-8 and TRBJ1-2; TRBD1 might be the D (6 bases). The CDR3 totals 14 residues. Germline CDR1 and CDR2: SGHVS and FQNEAQ. Trimming shortened V by 5 bases and J by 2 bases, and 12 bases separated the two germline ends. CDR3 nucleotide sequence: TGTGCCAGCAGCGAGACAGGCCAGAACTATGGCTACACCTTC. This sequence encodes CASSETGQNYGYTF.

The genes are TRBV11-3 and TRBJ1-1, with D perhaps matching TRBD1 (6 bases). Trimming removed 7 bases at V and 0 bases at J, with 9 bases between. The CDR3 totals 13 residues. CDR1 SGHNT and CDR2 YENEEA come from the germline V gene. CDR3 residues: CASKRDMNTEAFF. CDR3 nucleotides: TGTGCCAGCAAACGGGACATGAACACTGAAGCTTTCTTT.

V is TRBV7-8 and J is TRBJ1-3; the match to TRBD1 covers 8 bases. The germline V gene has CDR1 SGHVS and CDR2 FQNEAQ. Trimming cost V 2 bases and J 3 bases; bases outside gene matches: 9. CDR3 length: 17 amino acids. CDR3 amino acids: CASSLSTGQGGGNTIYF. The CDR3 nucleotides read TGTGCCAGCAGCTTATCCACAGGACAGGGAGGTGGAAACACCATATATTTT.

This rearrangement joins TRBV7-2 to TRBJ2-5; D not resolved. This CDR3 has 13 amino acids. Per the germline V gene, CDR1 is SGHTA and CDR2 is FQGNSA. The V and J ends lost 7 bases and 3 bases respectively, with 12 bases between them. CDR3 in DNA: TGTGCCAGCAACCTCGACTCCAAAGAGACCCAGTACTTC. It encodes CASNLDSKETQYF.

J is TRBJ1-1 and V is TRBV6-6, with D hard to call. The CDR3 has 11 residues. Between the trimmed V and J ends, which lost 7 bases and 8 bases, there was a span of 11 bases. Germline V gene lookup returns CDR1 MNHNY and CDR2 SVGAGI (reference sequence). The CDR3 bases are TGTGCCAGCACATTCCCGGGGGAAGCTTTCTTT. Its translation is CASTFPGEAFF.

Of note for this clone: The same CDR3 can be traced to other DNA sequences in this sample. The genes are TRBV12-3 or TRBV12-4 and TRBJ1-1; no definite D call. The CDR3 spans 13 residues. The V and J ends lost 1 base and 1 base respectively, with 4 bases between them. CDR3 coding DNA: TGTGCCAGCAGTTTAGGAGAGAACACTGAAGCTTTCTTT. Translation gives CASSLGENTEAFF.

The V gene is TRBV5-4, the J gene TRBJ2-5, with 8 positions matching TRBD2. Germline V lookup: CDR1 SGHNT, CDR2 YYREEE (reference sequence). V lost 4 bases to trimming and J lost 1 base; unmatched junction nucleotides: 3. CDR3 length equals 14 residues. CDR3 in amino acids: CASSRGTSQETQYF. Here the CDR3 DNA reads TGTGCCAGCAGCCGCGGGACTAGCCAAGAGACCCAGTACTTC.

This clone occurred once. J is TRBJ2-3 and V is TRBV5-1, with TRBD1 identical over 12 bases. The V gene end was trimmed by 2 bases and the J gene end by 4 bases; junction bases not matched to a gene: 2. The CDR3 sequence is 15 residues long. Germline V gives CDR1 SGHRS, CDR2 YFSETQ. The CDR3, as DNA: TGCGCCAGCAGCTTTGGGACAGGGGGCGCAGATACGCAGTATTTT. Amino acids: CASSFGTGGADTQYF.

The V call is TRBV10-3, the J call TRBJ1-5; TRBD1 agrees at 7 bases. V dropped 4 bases and J dropped 4; count of bases not matched to a gene: 4. The CDR3 length is 14 residues. CDR1 and CDR2 from the germline V gene are ENHRY and SYGVKD. CDR3 nucleotide sequence: TGTGCCATCAGTGGGGACAGTCGGAATCAGCCCCAGCATTTT. It encodes CAISGDSRNQPQHF.

This chain uses TRBV5-4 with TRBJ2-4; TRBD1 or TRBD2 may be the D gene (5 bases each). Between the trimmed V and J ends, which lost 0 bases and 1 base, there was a span of 14 bases. Germline V CDR1 and CDR2: SGHNT, YYREEE (reference sequence). This CDR3 is 17 amino acids long. Here the CDR3 reads CASSLGDRQQAKNIQYF. CDR3 nucleotides: TGTGCCAGCAGCTTGGGGGACCGGCAGCAGGCCAAAAACATTCAGTACTTC.

Written as DNA, the CDR3 is TGTGCTAGTGGTTTCTCGGTAGAGACCCAGTACTTC. Amino acid sequence: CASGFSVETQYF. This rearrangement joins TRBV12-5 to TRBJ2-5, with unresolved D. The germline CDR1 and CDR2 sequences are LGHNT and FRNRAP. V lost 3 bases and J 4 bases, leaving 6 bases between the germline ends. The CDR3 has 12 amino acids.

Notes on this clone: At one end, the junction sequence differs from germline, possibly due to a read error. The V call is TRBV6-1, the J call TRBJ2-7, with TRBD2 matching 10 bases. This CDR3 spans 16 amino acids. The germline V gene encodes CDR1 MNHNS and CDR2 SASEGT. In DNA form, the CDR3 reads TGCGCCAGCAGTGAAGGGTTGGGGACTAGCGAACACGAGCAGTACTTC. It codes for CASSEGLGTSEHEQYF.